One TCR beta chain is described in this entry. No antigen is known for it. In the same sample, other DNA sequences code for this CDR3. The sample belongs to a study of shared clonotypes between healthy human individuals. Study overall: In total, the donors were two women and a few men aged 18 to 49. Broader study findings: Sampling involved blood alone; tissue repertoires likely differ. The authors expected sequencing depth to affect clonotype sharing among donors.

J was trimmed by 2 bases and V by 1 base; bases with no gene match: 2. Per the germline V gene, CDR1 is SEHNR and CDR2 is FQNEAQ (reference sequence). This CDR3 contains 15 residues. Assay: immunoSEQ multiplex PCR; the TCRdb copy retains only in-frame clones and omits some. The sample consists of approximately 840,000 clones, 96% of them appearing once. In the naive CD8 group, cells lacked CD45RO and were positively selected for CCR7, so terminally differentiated effector memory CD45RA+ cells were left out. Free of recent acute infections or vaccinations, the donors were healthy HIV-negative adults. Sequencing was carried out using naive CD8+ T cells sorted from blood. The gene calls are TRBV7-9 and TRBJ2-7, with 10 bases matching TRBD2. This sequence originates from a man in his thirties or forties in good health. Here the CDR3 reads CASSLVAGGTYEQYF. The CDR3 bases are TGTGCCAGCAGCTTAGTAGCGGGAGGAACCTACGAGCAGTACTTC.